The 30 T cell receptor beta chains presented below share a single source sample, sequenced in a study of blood T cells in healthy people across ages. A J-beta primer mix and a sample-barcoded 5' primer were used in a second PCR of roughly 6 to 11 cycles. TCRdb ran MiXCR on the 5' RACE reads and lists one entry per CDR3 protein. The top ten hold over 2% of the sample, which has roughly 2 million distinct CDR3 sequences, about 50% seen once. Sequencing input: blood. The receptor set was obtained from a woman in her thirties or forties in good health.

This clonotype was counted once. V usage is TRBV15 and J usage is TRBJ2-3; 7 bases line up with TRBD2. The germline V gene has CDR1 LNHNV and CDR2 YYDKDF (reference sequence). The ends lost 0 bases at V and 6 bases at J; junction bases unmatched: 6. This CDR3 spans 15 amino acids. Here the CDR3 reads CATSRDAGVRDTQYF. In DNA form, the CDR3 reads TGTGCCACCAGCAGAGACGCGGGGGTTCGGGATACGCAGTATTTT.

The chain uses TRBV11-2 and TRBJ2-1; D is unclear. Trimming took off 3 bases at V and 9 bases at J, with 9 bases between the two ends. Germline loops: CDR1 SGHAT, CDR2 FQNNGV. The CDR3 spans 12 residues. CDR3 sequence: CASSFFIREQFF. CDR3 coding DNA: TGTGCCAGCAGCTTTTTTATCCGTGAGCAGTTCTTC.

The rearrangement links TRBV20-1 to TRBJ1-1; TRBD1 matches at 10 bases. The germline V gene encodes CDR1 DFQATT and CDR2 SNEGSKA (reference sequence). With V trimmed by 4 bases and J by 7 bases, 6 bases remained unmatched. The CDR3 is 13 amino acids. The CDR3 spells CSATTGTGVEAFF. As DNA, the CDR3 is TGCAGTGCTACCACCGGGACAGGGGTTGAAGCTTTCTTT.

The chain combines TRBV7-9 with TRBJ1-1; D is perhaps TRBD1 (6 bases). There are 14 residues in the CDR3. Trimming took 1 base from V and 8 from J, leaving 14 bases between them. In germline, CDR1 is SEHNR, CDR2 FQNEAQ (reference sequence). The CDR3 is CASSLEGQGTEAFF. The CDR3 DNA is TGTGCCAGCAGCTTAGAGGGTCAGGGGACAGAAGCTTTCTTT.

This clonotype was picked up many times. The gene calls are TRBV25-1 and TRBJ1-2, with TRBD1 identical over 7 bases. This CDR3 spans 12 amino acids. The ends lost 9 bases at V and 4 bases at J; junction bases unmatched: 5. Germline loops: CDR1 MGHDK, CDR2 SYGVNS. CDR3 residues: CASRQGSYGYTF. The CDR3 DNA reads TGTGCCAGTCGACAGGGAAGCTATGGCTACACCTTC.

This clonotype turned up a few times. This sequence joins TRBV7-2 and TRBJ2-4; D is ambiguous. With the DNA end fitting TRBJ2-7 better, the J assignment may be wrong. CDR3 length equals 13 residues. Germline V gene data show CDR1 as SGHTA and CDR2 as FQGNSA. This chain's CDR3 is CASSLARIHEQYF. The CDR3 region has the DNA TGTGCCAGCAGCTTAGCCAGGATCCACGAGCAGTACTTC.

The chain carries TRBV6-6 and TRBJ1-1, with a tentative D call TRBD1 (5 bases). V was shortened by 10 bases and J by 1 base, with 10 bases between the two germline ends. The germline gives CDR1 MNHNY, CDR2 SVGAGI (reference sequence). The CDR3 loop spans 12 amino acids. The CDR3 DNA sequence: TGTGCCACCACAACAGGGAACACTGAAGCTTTCTTT. Translating it yields CATTTGNTEAFF.

The chain carries TRBV6-6 and TRBJ1-5, with 8 bases lining up with TRBD1. Germline CDR1 MNHNY, CDR2 SVGAGI (reference sequence). Losses at the gene ends were 2 bases for V and 5 bases for J; bases not matched to a gene: 8. This CDR3 region has 16 residues. The CDR3 protein is CASSYPRGQDDQPQHF. The DNA for the CDR3 is TGTGCCAGCAGTTACCCGAGGGGACAGGACGATCAGCCCCAGCATTTT.

The chain employs TRBV6-1 and TRBJ2-3; 12 nucleotides match TRBD1. The CDR3 spans 18 residues. V shed 7 bases, J shed 3 bases, and the junction held 14 bases outside the gene matches. Per germline, CDR1 MNHNS and CDR2 SASEGT. CDR3 residues: CASTNQRDRGRVTDTQYF. For the CDR3, the DNA is TGTGCCAGCACCAACCAAAGGGACAGGGGGCGAGTGACAGATACGCAGTATTTT.

The chain couples TRBV27 to TRBJ1-2; TRBD1 is a possible D gene (6 bases). CDR3 size: 18 residues. Germline V CDR1 and CDR2: MNHEY, SMNVEV (reference sequence). The V end was cut by 4 bases, the J end by 3 bases, with 24 bases between. This chain's CDR3 is CASSSVTGPGSGYYGYTF. CDR3 bases: TGTGCCAGCAGTTCCGTAACAGGGCCGGGATCTGGATACTATGGCTACACCTTC.

The table lists this clonotype with a few counts. This chain links TRBV29-1 with TRBJ2-1, with a weak D call TRBD2 (6 bases). Germline V gives CDR1 SQVTM, CDR2 ANQGSEA. This CDR3 region has 11 residues. V lost 8 bases and J lost 5, with 10 bases in between. The CDR3 region is CSLRGNNEQFF. In DNA, the CDR3 is TGCAGCCTCCGGGGGAACAATGAGCAGTTCTTC.

The rearrangement links TRBV6-1 to TRBJ1-5; D not resolved. Germline CDR1 reads MNHNS; CDR2 reads SASEGT. The CDR3 has 15 residues. The V end was cut by 1 base, the J end by 4 bases, with 11 bases between. CDR3 in DNA: TGTGCCAGCAGTGAAGATGGGAGTAGGAATCAGCCCCAGCATTTT. Protein: CASSEDGSRNQPQHF.

This chain joins TRBV7-2 and TRBJ1-4; the D is unclear. This CDR3 has 14 residues. The V and J ends lost 5 bases and 4 bases respectively, with 11 bases between them. CDR1 is SGHTA, CDR2 FQGNSA, per germline. CDR3 region: CASSRSSDNEKLFF. CDR3 in DNA: TGTGCCAGCAGCCGCTCCTCAGATAATGAAAAACTGTTTTTT.

Notes on this clonotype: The junction and the germline gene differ at one end; a read error may be behind it. This chain connects TRBV7-2 to TRBJ2-7; 11 bases line up with TRBD2. This CDR3 contains 14 residues. Germline CDR1 SGHTA, CDR2 FQGNSA. CDR3 nucleotides: TGTGCCGGCAGCTCACTAGCGGGGGCCTACGAGCAGTACTTC. It yields the protein CAGSSLAGAYEQYF.

The V call is TRBV5-1, the J call TRBJ2-1; 10 bases match TRBD2. J lost 4 bases, V lost 0 bases, and 7 bases had no gene match. There are 17 residues in the CDR3. CDR1 and CDR2 (germline): SGHRS, YFSETQ. CDR3 in amino acids: CASSLGASGGLYNEQFF. As DNA, the CDR3 is TGCGCCAGCAGCTTGGGGGCTAGCGGGGGCCTTTACAATGAGCAGTTCTTC. The complete variable domain, with remaining parts taken from reference TRBV5-1 and TRBJ2-1, reads KAGVTQTPRYLIKTRGQQVTLSCSPISGHRSVSWYQQTPGQGLQFLFEYFSETQRNKGNFPGRFSGRQFSNSRSEMNVSTLELGDSALYLCASSLGASGGLYNEQFFGPGTRLTVL.

The chain carries TRBV28 and TRBJ2-1; a possible D gene is TRBD1 (6 bases). The J call may be mistaken, given a closer DNA end match to TRBJ2-7. Germline assignment: CDR1 MDHEN and CDR2 SYDVKM. This CDR3 has 14 residues. The CDR3 sequence is CALGASQVYNEQYF. The CDR3 DNA reads TGTGCCTTGGGGGCTAGCCAAGTATACAATGAGCAGTACTTC.

The chain employs TRBV5-5 and TRBJ2-5; possible D gene TRBD2, 5 bases. V dropped 2 bases and J dropped 11 bases, with 19 bases sitting between them. This CDR3 contains 14 residues. The germline gives CDR1 SGHKS, CDR2 YYEKEE (reference sequence). CDR3 coding DNA: TGTGCCAGCAGCTTTCTCTCGGGCCATGGGGAGCAGTACTTC. This translates into CASSFLSGHGEQYF.

This clonotype has more than one count but fewer than ten. The V gene is TRBV5-6, the J gene TRBJ2-1; no clear D gene. The length of the CDR3 is 14 residues. CDR1 SGHDT and CDR2 YYEEEE come from the germline V gene. Between the trimmed V and J ends, which lost 0 bases and 9 bases, there was a span of 13 bases. DNA of the CDR3: TGTGCCAGCAGCTTGGTAGGGTCAGATACTGAGCAGTTCTTC. This codes for CASSLVGSDTEQFF.

The chain uses TRBV20-1 and TRBJ2-3; D gene unclear. Germline-derived CDR1 and CDR2 are DFQATT and SNEGSKA (reference sequence). The CDR3 is made up of 14 amino acids. V shed 3 bases and J shed 1 base, with 11 bases lying between them. The CDR3 nucleotides read TGCAGTGCTAGTAGGAGTGTGGGCACAGATACGCAGTATTTT. Its protein product is CSASRSVGTDTQYF.

This clonotype is a singleton in its sample. The V and J genes are TRBV2 and TRBJ1-6; 9 bases match TRBD1. CDR1 SNHLY and CDR2 FYNNEI come from the germline V gene. The length of the CDR3 is 12 residues. J lost 8 bases, V lost 9 bases, and 2 bases had no gene match. In nucleotides, the CDR3 is TGTGCCAGGGGGACAGGGCATTCACCCCTCCACTTT. This gives the protein CARGTGHSPLHF.

This clonotype was observed a handful of times. This chain links TRBV7-6 with TRBJ1-5; 9 nucleotides agree with TRBD1. Unmatched junction bases numbered 12, after V lost 5 bases and J lost 7 bases. From germline, CDR1 is SGHVS and CDR2 FNYEAQ. The CDR3 contains 16 residues. The CDR3 loop is CASSRTTGGVGQPQHF. CDR3 in DNA: TGTGCCAGCAGCCGTACTACAGGGGGCGTGGGGCAGCCCCAGCATTTT.

This clonotype was detected once. The chain uses TRBV24-1 and TRBJ2-3; 7 bases map to TRBD1. There are 13 residues in the CDR3. CDR1 is KGHDR, CDR2 SFDVKD, per germline. V lost 6 bases, J lost 1 base, and 0 bases stayed unmatched. CDR3 sequence (DNA): TGTGCCACCAGTCAGGGGGGCACAGATACGCAGTATTTT. Its protein is CATSQGGTDTQYF.

Only a few counts were recorded for this clonotype. The rearrangement joins TRBV9 to TRBJ1-2, with D unclear. Trimming removed 0 bases at V and 3 bases at J, with 6 bases between. There are 13 residues in the CDR3. The germline V gene encodes CDR1 SGDLS and CDR2 YYNGEE. In DNA form, the CDR3 reads TGTGCCAGCAGCGTAGTTGGAGACTATGGCTACACCTTC. It translates to CASSVVGDYGYTF.

The rearrangement joins TRBV10-3 to TRBJ1-1; tentative D call: TRBD1 (5 bases). There are 13 residues in the CDR3. Trimming left V 6 bases short and J 0 bases short, with 8 bases between. Germline CDR1 reads ENHRY; CDR2 reads SYGVKD. The CDR3 loop reads CAIRDILNTEAFF. In nucleotides, the CDR3 is TGTGCCATCAGGGACATCCTGAACACTGAAGCTTTCTTT.

The genes are TRBV12-3 or TRBV12-4 and TRBJ1-5; 7 bases agree with TRBD1. The V segment lost 6 bases and the J segment 6 bases; nucleotides outside the gene matches: 14. The CDR3 has 16 amino acids. CDR3 DNA sequence: TGTGCCAGCAGCATAACCGACAGGGATGTAAGTCAGCCCCAGCATTTT. Amino acids: CASSITDRDVSQPQHF.

Concerning this clonotype: Compared with germline, one end of the junction differs, possibly owing to a read error. The V call is TRBV6-5, the J call TRBJ2-3; 8 nucleotides agree with TRBD1. Germline V gives CDR1 MNHEY, CDR2 SVGAGI. This CDR3 is 14 amino acids long. CDR3 coding DNA: TGTGCCAGCAGTTACGGACAGGGTGCAGATACGCGGTATTTT. This encodes CASSYGQGADTRYF.

V is TRBV20-1 and J is TRBJ2-7; maybe TRBD1 (5 bases). V gave up 0 bases and J gave up 5 bases, with 14 bases separating them. The CDR3 spans 14 residues. Germline CDR1 is DFQATT and CDR2 is SNEGSKA (reference sequence). The CDR3 loop is CSARDRRGSNEQYF. The CDR3 coding sequence is TGCAGTGCTAGAGATCGTAGGGGTTCCAACGAGCAGTACTTC.

This sequence joins TRBV20-1 and TRBJ1-6, with no clear D. V lost 5 bases to trimming and J lost 8 bases, with 16 bases between them. The CDR3 spans 14 residues. Per germline, CDR1 DFQATT and CDR2 SNEGSKA (reference sequence). The DNA for the CDR3 is TGCAGTGCTCTTGGCCCGGGAGTACATTCACCCCTCCACTTT. This codes for CSALGPGVHSPLHF.

This clonotype showed up just a few times. This rearrangement joins TRBV29-1 to TRBJ2-6; D gene uncertain. Germline V CDR1 and CDR2: SQVTM, ANQGSEA. The CDR3 runs 14 residues. Trimming took 5 bases from V and 1 from J, leaving 9 bases between them. In nucleotides, the CDR3 is TGCAGCGTTCTTGGAGCGTCTGGGGCCAACGTCCTGACTTTC. It specifies CSVLGASGANVLTF.

The chain recombines TRBV5-1 with TRBJ1-2; unclear D gene. CDR1 is SGHRS, CDR2 YFSETQ, per germline. There are 17 residues in the CDR3. The V and J ends lost 0 bases and 5 bases respectively, with 20 bases between them. CDR3 residues: CASSLDPGRLGEYGYTF. The DNA for the CDR3 is TGCGCCAGCAGCTTGGACCCTGGACGGCTCGGAGAATATGGCTACACCTTC.